Below, one T cell receptor beta chain is given with its context. This sample is drawn from a study of shared clonotypes between healthy human individuals. The naive CD8 population came from CD45RO-negative cells selected for CCR7, without terminally differentiated effector memory CD45RA+ cells. TCRdb's table, derived via immunoSEQ multiplex PCR, lists solely in-frame clones and lacks some. The table has about 2.1 million clones, around 93% seen once. This CDR3 has 13 amino acids. Germline-derived CDR1 and CDR2 are LNHDA and SQIVND (reference sequence). V was shortened by 1 base and J by 7 bases, with 8 bases between the two germline ends.

This chain links TRBV19 with TRBJ1-5, with unresolved D. The source material was naive CD8+ T cells from PBMCs. The sequence was obtained from a man aged 18 to 30 in good health. Some clones in this sample may be carry-over from other donors' samples. The CDR3 loop is CASSIGGQQPQHF. The CDR3, as DNA: TGTGCCAGTAGTATAGGAGGGCAACAGCCCCAGCATTTT.